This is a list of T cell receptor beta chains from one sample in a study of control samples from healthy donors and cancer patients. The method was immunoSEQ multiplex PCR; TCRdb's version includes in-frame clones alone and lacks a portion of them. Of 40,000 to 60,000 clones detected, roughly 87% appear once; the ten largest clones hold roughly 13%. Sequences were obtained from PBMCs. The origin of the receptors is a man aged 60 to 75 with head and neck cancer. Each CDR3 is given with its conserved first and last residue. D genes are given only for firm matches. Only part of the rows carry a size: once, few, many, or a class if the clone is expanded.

CDR3nt: TGTGCCATCAAGCCTCAGGGGCCCCAAGAGACCCAGTACTTC
CDR3aa: CAIKPQGPQETQYF
abundance: NA
d_gene: NA
v_gene: TRBV10-3
len: 14
j_gene: TRBJ2-5

CDR3nt: TGTGCCAGCAGCCCGGGGGGGACAGGGTTGGAAAAACTGTTTTTT
CDR3aa: CASSPGGTGLEKLFF
abundance: NA
d_gene: TRBD1
v_gene: TRBV7-2
len: 15
j_gene: TRBJ1-4

CDR3nt: TGTGCCAGCAGCGCCCTACAGGGGAGAACTGAAGCTTTCTTT
CDR3aa: CASSALQGRTEAFF
abundance: NA
d_gene: TRBD1
v_gene: TRBV25-1
len: 14
j_gene: TRBJ1-1

CDR3nt: TGTGCCTGGAGTGTGCTGGGGAGGGGTGAAAAACTGTTTTTT
CDR3aa: CAWSVLGRGEKLFF
abundance: NA
d_gene: NA
v_gene: TRBV30
len: 14
j_gene: TRBJ1-4

CDR3nt: TGTGCCAGCCGACTAGCGGGCAGGGGGAATGAGCAGTTCTTC
CDR3aa: CASRLAGRGNEQFF
abundance: NA
d_gene: TRBD2
v_gene: TRBV28
len: 14
j_gene: TRBJ2-1

CDR3nt: TGTGCCAGCAGCCCCAGGGGCGGCAATCAGCCCCAGCATTTT
CDR3aa: CASSPRGGNQPQHF
abundance: NA
d_gene: NA
v_gene: TRBV3-1/TRBV3-2
len: 14
j_gene: TRBJ1-5

CDR3nt: TGCGCCAGCAGCTTGGAAGGAAACGAGCAGTACTTC
CDR3aa: CASSLEGNEQYF
abundance: NA
d_gene: NA
v_gene: TRBV5-1
len: 12
j_gene: TRBJ2-7

CDR3nt: TGTGCCAGCAGTGAATTAACAGGGTATCTCAATGAGCAGTTCTTC
CDR3aa: CASSELTGYLNEQFF
abundance: NA
d_gene: NA
v_gene: TRBV25-1
len: 15
j_gene: TRBJ2-1

CDR3nt: TGCGCCAGCAGCTTGGCCTTGGACAATGAGCAGTTCTTC
CDR3aa: CASSLALDNEQFF
abundance: NA
d_gene: NA
v_gene: TRBV5-1
len: 13
j_gene: TRBJ2-1

CDR3nt: TGTGCCATCAGGGACAGGGCGGTGGATGAAGCTTTCTTT
CDR3aa: CAIRDRAVDEAFF
abundance: NA
d_gene: TRBD1
v_gene: TRBV10-3
len: 13
j_gene: TRBJ1-1

CDR3nt: TGTGCCAGCAGCCCCCGTGGGTACAGCACCGGGGAGCTGTTTTTT
CDR3aa: CASSPRGYSTGELFF
abundance: NA
d_gene: NA
v_gene: TRBV7-9
len: 15
j_gene: TRBJ2-2

CDR3nt: TGCAGCGTACAACACAGGGCCTCCTACGAGCAGTACTTC
CDR3aa: CSVQHRASYEQYF
abundance: NA
d_gene: NA
v_gene: TRBV29-1
len: 13
j_gene: TRBJ2-7

CDR3nt: TGTGCCAGCAGTTACACAGCCACCGATCAGCCCCAGCATTTT
CDR3aa: CASSYTATDQPQHF
abundance: NA
d_gene: NA
v_gene: TRBV6-5
len: 14
j_gene: TRBJ1-5

CDR3nt: TGTGCCAGCAGCCTAAGACTAGCGGGAGTCGGCACCGGGGAGCTGTTTTTT
CDR3aa: CASSLRLAGVGTGELFF
abundance: NA
d_gene: TRBD2
v_gene: TRBV11-2
len: 17
j_gene: TRBJ2-2

CDR3nt: TGTGCCAGCAGCGTAGCGGCCAACAATGAGCAGTTCTTC
CDR3aa: CASSVAANNEQFF
abundance: NA
d_gene: NA
v_gene: TRBV9
len: 13
j_gene: TRBJ2-1

CDR3nt: TGTGCCAGCAGTGGGACAGGGAGGAGATCACCCCTCCACTTT
CDR3aa: CASSGTGRRSPLHF
abundance: NA
d_gene: TRBD1
v_gene: TRBV6-6
len: 14
j_gene: TRBJ1-6

CDR3nt: TGTGCCAGCAGCTTATTAGCGGGAGGCGCTTACGAGCAGTACTTC
CDR3aa: CASSLLAGGAYEQYF
abundance: NA
d_gene: TRBD2
v_gene: TRBV7-2
len: 15
j_gene: TRBJ2-7

CDR3nt: TGTGCCAGTACCACACCTGGGACGGAGAACACCATATATTTT
CDR3aa: CASTTPGTENTIYF
abundance: NA
d_gene: NA
v_gene: TRBV19
len: 14
j_gene: TRBJ1-3

CDR3nt: TGTGCCAGCAGCTCTCCCCAAGAGACCCAGTACTTC
CDR3aa: CASSSPQETQYF
abundance: NA
d_gene: NA
v_gene: TRBV7-2
len: 12
j_gene: TRBJ2-5

CDR3nt: TGTGCCAGCAGCCACGGACTAGCGGGAAGCCCCGGGGAGCTGTTTTTT
CDR3aa: CASSHGLAGSPGELFF
abundance: NA
d_gene: TRBD2
v_gene: TRBV4-2
len: 16
j_gene: TRBJ2-2

CDR3nt: TGTGCCAGCAGCTTTCCCGTGCCTAACTATGGCTACACCTTC
CDR3aa: CASSFPVPNYGYTF
abundance: NA
d_gene: NA
v_gene: TRBV7-2
len: 14
j_gene: TRBJ1-2

CDR3nt: TGTGCCAGCAGTTACCGGGATAACTATGGCTACACCTTC
CDR3aa: CASSYRDNYGYTF
abundance: few
d_gene: NA
v_gene: TRBV6-2/TRBV6-3
len: 13
j_gene: TRBJ1-2

CDR3nt: TGTGCCAGCAGCAAAGCGCGGGACAGGACTGTGGACGAGCAGTACTTC
CDR3aa: CASSKARDRTVDEQYF
abundance: NA
d_gene: NA
v_gene: TRBV21-1
len: 16
j_gene: TRBJ2-7

CDR3nt: TGTGCCAGCAGTTTACGAACGGGACAGATAATGAACACTGAAGCTTTCTTT
CDR3aa: CASSLRTGQIMNTEAFF
abundance: NA
d_gene: TRBD1
v_gene: TRBV28
len: 17
j_gene: TRBJ1-1

CDR3nt: TGCGCCAGCAGCTTTAGCCCCGAAGAGACCCAGTACTTC
CDR3aa: CASSFSPEETQYF
abundance: NA
d_gene: NA
v_gene: TRBV5-1
len: 13
j_gene: TRBJ2-5

CDR3nt: TGCAGCGTTGAAAATGCAGGGGGGGGATACGAGCAGTACTTC
CDR3aa: CSVENAGGGYEQYF
abundance: few
d_gene: NA
v_gene: TRBV29-1
len: 14
j_gene: TRBJ2-7

CDR3nt: TGTGCCAGCAGCCCGGGACAGATCTCCTACGAGCAGTACTTC
CDR3aa: CASSPGQISYEQYF
abundance: NA
d_gene: TRBD1
v_gene: TRBV7-9
len: 14
j_gene: TRBJ2-7

CDR3nt: TGTGCCACCCGGAGGGGAGGAAGGAACACCGGGGAGCTGTTTTTT
CDR3aa: CATRRGGRNTGELFF
abundance: NA
d_gene: NA
v_gene: TRBV15
len: 15
j_gene: TRBJ2-2

CDR3nt: TGCGCCAGCAGTCAATGTAAGGGCCGTTACCTACTGAACACTGAAGCTTTCTTT
CDR3aa: CASSQCKGRYLLNTEAFF
abundance: NA
d_gene: NA
v_gene: TRBV23-1
len: 18
j_gene: TRBJ1-1

CDR3nt: TGTGCCAGCAGTTTCTCGGGGTACGAAAAACTGTTTTTT
CDR3aa: CASSFSGYEKLFF
abundance: NA
d_gene: NA
v_gene: TRBV27
len: 13
j_gene: TRBJ1-4

CDR3nt: TGTGCCAGCAGGGCAGGGGACACCATATATTTT
CDR3aa: CASRAGDTIYF
abundance: NA
d_gene: NA
v_gene: TRBV5-4
len: 11
j_gene: TRBJ1-3